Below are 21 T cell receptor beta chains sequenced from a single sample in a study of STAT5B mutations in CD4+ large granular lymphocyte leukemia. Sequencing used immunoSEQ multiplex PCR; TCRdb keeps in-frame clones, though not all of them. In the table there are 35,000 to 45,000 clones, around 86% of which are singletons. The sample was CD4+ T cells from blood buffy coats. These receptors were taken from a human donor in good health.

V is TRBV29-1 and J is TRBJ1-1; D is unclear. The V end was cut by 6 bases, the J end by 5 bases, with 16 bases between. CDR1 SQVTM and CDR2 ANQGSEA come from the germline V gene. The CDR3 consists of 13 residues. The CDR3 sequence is CSVPGPLSTEAFF. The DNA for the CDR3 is TGCAGCGTCCCGGGCCCTCTGAGTACTGAAGCTTTCTTT.

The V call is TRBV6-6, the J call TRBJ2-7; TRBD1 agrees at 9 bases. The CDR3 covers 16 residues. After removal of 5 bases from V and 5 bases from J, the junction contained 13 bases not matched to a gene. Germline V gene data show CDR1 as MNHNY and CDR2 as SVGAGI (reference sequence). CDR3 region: CASSPGTGQGSHEQYF. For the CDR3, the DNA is TGTGCCAGCAGTCCAGGGACCGGACAGGGGTCCCACGAGCAGTACTTC.

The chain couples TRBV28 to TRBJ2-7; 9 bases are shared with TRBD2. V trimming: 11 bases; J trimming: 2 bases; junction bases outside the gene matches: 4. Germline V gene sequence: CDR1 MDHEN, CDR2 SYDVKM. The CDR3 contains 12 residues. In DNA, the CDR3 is TGTGCCGTGACTAGCGGACCCTACGAGCAGTACTTC. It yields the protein CAVTSGPYEQYF.

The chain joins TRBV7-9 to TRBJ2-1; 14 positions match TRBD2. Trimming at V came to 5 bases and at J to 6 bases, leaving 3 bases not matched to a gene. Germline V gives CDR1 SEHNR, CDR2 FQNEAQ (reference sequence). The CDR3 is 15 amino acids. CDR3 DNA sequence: TGTGCCAGCAGCACCGGGACTAGCGGGAGCAATGAGCAGTTCTTC. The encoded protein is CASSTGTSGSNEQFF.

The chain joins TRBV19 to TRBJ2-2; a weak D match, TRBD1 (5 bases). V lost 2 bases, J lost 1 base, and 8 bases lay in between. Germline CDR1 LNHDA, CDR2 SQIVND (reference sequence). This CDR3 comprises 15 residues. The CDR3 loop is CASSIKGQNTGELFF. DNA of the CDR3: TGTGCCAGTAGTATAAAGGGGCAGAACACCGGGGAGCTGTTTTTT.

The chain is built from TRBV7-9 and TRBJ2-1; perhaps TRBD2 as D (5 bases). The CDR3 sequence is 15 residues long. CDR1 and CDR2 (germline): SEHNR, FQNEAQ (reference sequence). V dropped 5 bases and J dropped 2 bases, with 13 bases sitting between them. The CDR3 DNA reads TGTGCCAGCAGCGCCCGAACTAGTCCCTACAATGAGCAGTTCTTC. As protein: CASSARTSPYNEQFF.

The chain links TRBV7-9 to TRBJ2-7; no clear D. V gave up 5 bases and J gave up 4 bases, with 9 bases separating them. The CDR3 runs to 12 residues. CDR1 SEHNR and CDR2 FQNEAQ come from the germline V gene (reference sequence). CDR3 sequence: CASSPHTYEQYF. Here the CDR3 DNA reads TGTGCCAGCAGCCCACACACATACGAGCAGTACTTC.

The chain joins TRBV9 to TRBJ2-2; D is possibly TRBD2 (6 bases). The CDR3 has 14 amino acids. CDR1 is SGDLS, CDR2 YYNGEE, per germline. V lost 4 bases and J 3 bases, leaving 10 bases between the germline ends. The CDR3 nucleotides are TGTGCCAGCAGCCGGAGGGCCGACACCGGGGAGCTGTTTTTT. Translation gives CASSRRADTGELFF.

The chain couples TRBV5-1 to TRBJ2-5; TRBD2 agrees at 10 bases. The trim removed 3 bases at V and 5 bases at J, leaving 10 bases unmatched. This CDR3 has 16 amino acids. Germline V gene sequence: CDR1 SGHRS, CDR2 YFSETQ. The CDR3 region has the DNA TGCGCCAGCAGCTCGACTCTAGCGGGAGTTGGGGAGACCCAGTACTTC. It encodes CASSSTLAGVGETQYF.

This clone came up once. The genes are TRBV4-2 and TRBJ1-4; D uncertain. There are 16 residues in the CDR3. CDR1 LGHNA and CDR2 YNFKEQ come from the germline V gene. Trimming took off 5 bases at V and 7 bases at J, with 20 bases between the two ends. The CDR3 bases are TGTGCCAGCAGCGATGCCGCTGGCGGGGTTGGTGAAAAACTGTTTTTT. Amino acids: CASSDAAGGVGEKLFF.

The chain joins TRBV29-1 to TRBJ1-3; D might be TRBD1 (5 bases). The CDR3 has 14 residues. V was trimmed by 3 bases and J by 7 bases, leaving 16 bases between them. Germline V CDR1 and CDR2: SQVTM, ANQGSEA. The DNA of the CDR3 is TGCAGCGTTGAGGGGGGTGAGGCTTGGAACACCATATATTTT. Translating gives CSVEGGEAWNTIYF.

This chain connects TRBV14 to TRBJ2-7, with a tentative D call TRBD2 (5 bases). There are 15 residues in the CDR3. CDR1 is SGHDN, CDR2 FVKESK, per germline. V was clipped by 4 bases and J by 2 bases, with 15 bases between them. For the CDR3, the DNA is TGTGCCAGCAGCCCCATAGGCGCGGGTCCCTACGAGCAGTACTTC. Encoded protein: CASSPIGAGPYEQYF.

The CDR3 region is CASATLTDLFTDTQYF. The CDR3 DNA follows: TGTGCCAGCGCGACTTTAACGGACCTATTCACAGATACGCAGTATTTT. The chain is built from TRBV7-2 and TRBJ2-3; D is undetermined. The CDR3 contains 16 residues. V lost 8 bases and J 2 bases, leaving 20 bases between the germline ends. The germline CDR1 and CDR2 sequences are SGHTA and FQGNSA. The entire variable domain, with the rest obtained from reference TRBV7-2 and TRBJ2-3, is as follows: GAGVSQSPSNKVTEKGKDVELRCDPISGHTALYWYRQSLGQGLEFLIYFQGNSAPDKSGLPSDRFSAERTGGSVSTLTIQRTQQEDSAVYLCASATLTDLFTDTQYFGPGTRLTVL.

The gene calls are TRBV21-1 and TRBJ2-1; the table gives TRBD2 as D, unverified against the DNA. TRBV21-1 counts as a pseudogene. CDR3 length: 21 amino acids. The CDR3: CASSTGDSVEHVRSSYNEQFF. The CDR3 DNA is TGTGCCAGCAGCACCGGGGACTCAGTTGAACACGTACGCAGTTCCTACAATGAGCAGTTCTTC.

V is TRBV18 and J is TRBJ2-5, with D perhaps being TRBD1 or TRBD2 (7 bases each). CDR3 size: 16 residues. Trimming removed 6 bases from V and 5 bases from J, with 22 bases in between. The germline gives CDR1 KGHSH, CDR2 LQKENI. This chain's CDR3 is CASSPYPDREGETQYF. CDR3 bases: TGTGCCAGCTCGCCCTATCCCGACAGGGAGGGGGAGACCCAGTACTTC.

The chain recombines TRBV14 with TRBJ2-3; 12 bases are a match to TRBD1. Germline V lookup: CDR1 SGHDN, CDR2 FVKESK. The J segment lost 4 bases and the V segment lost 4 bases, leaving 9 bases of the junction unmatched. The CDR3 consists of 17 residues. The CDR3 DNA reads TGTGCCAGCAGCCTCCGGGACAGGGGGCTCGTGGCAGATACGCAGTATTTT. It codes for CASSLRDRGLVADTQYF.

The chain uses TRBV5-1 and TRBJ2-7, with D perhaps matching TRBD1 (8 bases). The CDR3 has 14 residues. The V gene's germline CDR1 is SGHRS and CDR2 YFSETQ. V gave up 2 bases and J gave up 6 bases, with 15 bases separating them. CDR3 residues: CASSFTGGGAEQYF. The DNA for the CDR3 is TGCGCCAGCAGCTTCACAGGGGGGGGTGCCGAGCAGTACTTC.

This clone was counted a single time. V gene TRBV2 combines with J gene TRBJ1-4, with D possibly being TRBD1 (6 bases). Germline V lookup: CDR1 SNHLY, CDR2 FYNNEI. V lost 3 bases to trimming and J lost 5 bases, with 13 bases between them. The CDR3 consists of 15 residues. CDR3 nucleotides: TGTGCCAGCAGTGAGGGACAAGCAGAAAATGAAAAACTGTTTTTT. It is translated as CASSEGQAENEKLFF.

The CDR3 nucleotides are TGTGCCACCAGCACCCGAGGCATGAACACTGAAGCTTTCTTT. It encodes CATSTRGMNTEAFF. The V and J genes are TRBV15 and TRBJ1-1; no definite D call. The CDR3 sequence is 14 residues long. Trimming took off 4 bases at V and 0 bases at J, with 9 bases between the two ends. CDR1 LNHNV and CDR2 YYDKDF come from the germline V gene (reference sequence).

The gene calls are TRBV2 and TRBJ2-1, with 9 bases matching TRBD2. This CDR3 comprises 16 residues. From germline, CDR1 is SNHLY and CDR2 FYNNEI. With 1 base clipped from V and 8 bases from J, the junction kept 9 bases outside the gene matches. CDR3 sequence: CASSEGSGSYVDEQFF. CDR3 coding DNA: TGTGCCAGCAGTGAAGGTAGCGGGAGTTACGTCGATGAGCAGTTCTTC.

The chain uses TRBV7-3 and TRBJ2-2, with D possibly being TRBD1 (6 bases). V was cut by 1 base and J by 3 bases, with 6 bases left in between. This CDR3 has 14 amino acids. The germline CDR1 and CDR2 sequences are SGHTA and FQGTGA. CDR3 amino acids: CASSLNRDTGELFF. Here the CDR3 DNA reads TGTGCCAGCAGCTTAAACAGGGACACCGGGGAGCTGTTTTTT.